A selection of T cell receptor beta chains follows, all from one sample in a study of Ad26.COV2.S vaccination and SARS-CoV-2 variants. Data came from immunoSEQ multiplex PCR; TCRdb stores just in-frame clones and leaves some out. The data show over 85,000 clones, with around 82% seen just once and 15% to 20% held by the top ten. The sample here was peripheral blood, taken after recovery from COVID-19. The receptors originated from a human donor who had recovered from COVID-19. The CDR3 runs from the conserved cysteine through the conserved F or W. The D gene is left open where the match is weak. Clone size is not always given. Where it is, it says once, few, many or a class for expanded clones.

TRBJ1-6	TRBV11-3	TRBD1	few	TGTGCCAGCAGCTCGTACAGGGGTAATTCACCCCTCCACTTT	CASSSYRGNSPLHF
TRBJ1-1	TRBV5-4	NA	once	TGTGCCAGCAGCTTGGAACAGCCAAACACTGAAGCTTTCTTT	CASSLEQPNTEAFF
TRBJ2-3	TRBV9	TRBD2	NA	TGTGCCAGCAGCGTAGAACCTAGCGGGAGGGTCGATACGCAGTATTTT	CASSVEPSGRVDTQYF
TRBJ1-6	TRBV6-1	NA	NA	TGTGCCAGCAGTGAGCAGGGTCCGAATAATTCACCCCTCCACTTT	CASSEQGPNNSPLHF
TRBJ1-1	TRBV3-1/TRBV3-2	NA	NA	TGTGCCAGCAGCTCTATGAACACTGAAGCTTTCTTT	CASSSMNTEAFF
TRBJ2-7	TRBV18	NA	NA	TGTGCCAGCTCACCGCGAACAGGGTCCCACGAGCAGTACTTC	CASSPRTGSHEQYF
TRBJ1-1	TRBV28	NA	NA	TGTGCCAGCAGTTTCGCAGTGAACACTGAAGCTTTCTTT	CASSFAVNTEAFF
TRBJ2-3	TRBV10-1	NA	NA	TGCGCCAGCAGTGAGTCGATAGACACAGATACGCAGTATTTT	CASSESIDTDTQYF
TRBJ2-3	TRBV9	NA	NA	TGTGCCAGCAGCCGTAGGGGGGACCTCCTCACAGATACGCAGTATTTT	CASSRRGDLLTDTQYF
TRBJ1-5	TRBV18	NA	few	TGTGCCAGCTCACGAGGCGGAGGGGGCAATCAGCCCCAGCATTTT	CASSRGGGGNQPQHF
TRBJ2-1	TRBV9	NA	once	TGTGCCAGCAGCCCTCTGGGACCCCTGGTCGGCAATGAGCAGTTCTTC	CASSPLGPLVGNEQFF
TRBJ1-1	TRBV27	NA	NA	TGTGCCAGCAGTTACGGTTACATGAACACTGAAGCTTTCTTT	CASSYGYMNTEAFF
TRBJ2-3	TRBV18	TRBD1	NA	TGTGCCAGCTCACCAACGGGACAGGACACAGATACGCAGTATTTT	CASSPTGQDTDTQYF
TRBJ1-5	TRBV6-2/TRBV6-3	NA	NA	TGTGCCAGCAGTTACGTTCGCCAACAGCCCCAGCATTTT	CASSYVRQQPQHF
TRBJ1-1	TRBV6-5	NA	NA	TGTGCCAGCAGTTACTCGGGTCCCGGGAACACTGAAGCTTTCTTT	CASSYSGPGNTEAFF
TRBJ2-2	TRBV27	NA	NA	TGTGCCAGCAAACGTTCGAACACCGGGGAGCTGTTTTTT	CASKRSNTGELFF
TRBJ2-1	TRBV19	TRBD1	NA	TGTGCCAGTAGTATAGGGGGGACAGGGAATTTCAATGAGCAGTTCTTC	CASSIGGTGNFNEQFF
TRBJ2-5	TRBV7-3	NA	NA	TGTGCCAGCAGCTTAACCGGGACCCAACGGGAGACCCAGTACTTC	CASSLTGTQRETQYF
TRBJ2-3	TRBV10-2	NA	few	TGCGCCAGCAGAGACCCCCGTACAGATACGCAGTATTTT	CASRDPRTDTQYF
TRBJ2-1	TRBV7-9	TRBD2	once	TGTGCCAGCAGCCCTACCTTTAGCGGGGACAATGAGCAGTTCTTC	CASSPTFSGDNEQFF
TRBJ1-6	TRBV2	NA	once	TGTGCCAGCAGTGAAGCGCGGCTGAATTCACCCCTCCACTTT	CASSEARLNSPLHF
TRBJ2-2	TRBV7-2	NA	NA	TGTGCCAGCAGCTTATACTTCCCTCCCGGGGAGCTGTTTTTT	CASSLYFPPGELFF
TRBJ2-1	TRBV3-1/TRBV3-2	TRBD2	NA	TGTGCCAGCAGTCCGGGACTAGCGGGAATTAAGGACAATGAGCAGTTCTTC	CASSPGLAGIKDNEQFF
TRBJ2-1	TRBV5-1	NA	NA	TGCGCCAGCAGCTTGTTAACAAGGGCTTACAATGAGCAGTTCTTC	CASSLLTRAYNEQFF
TRBJ2-5	TRBV14	NA	NA	TGTGCCAGCAGCCTCATAGCGCGGGTGGAGACCCAGTACTTC	CASSLIARVETQYF
TRBJ1-3	TRBV14	TRBD1	NA	TGTGCCAGCAGCTCACCCGGGACAGGACCTTTTTCTGGAAACACCATATATTTT	CASSSPGTGPFSGNTIYF
TRBJ1-6	TRBV6-1	TRBD1	NA	TGTGCCAGCAGTGACACCGGGACAGGGGTTTATTCACCCCTCCACTTT	CASSDTGTGVYSPLHF
TRBJ1-1	TRBV28	NA	NA	TGTGCCAGCAGTACCCCGGGACATCCGAACACTGAAGCTTTCTTT	CASSTPGHPNTEAFF
TRBJ2-1	TRBV5-1	TRBD2	NA	TGCGCCAGCAGCCCACTAGCGGGAGTAGGCAATGAGCAGTTCTTC	CASSPLAGVGNEQFF
TRBJ1-4	TRBV7-2	TRBD1	once	TGTGCCAGCAGCGCCCGGACAGGGCGAGAAAAACTGTTTTTT	CASSARTGREKLFF
TRBJ1-2	TRBV28	NA	once	TGTGCCAGCAGGAACCAGGGAAACTATGGCTACACCTTC	CASRNQGNYGYTF
TRBJ2-3	TRBV14	NA	NA	TGTGCCAGCAGCCAAGTCGTGGGGGGAGATACGCAGTATTTT	CASSQVVGGDTQYF
TRBJ2-7	TRBV11-2	TRBD1	NA	TGTGCCAGCAGTTTGAGGGTAGGACAGGGGGCCTACGAGCAGTACTTC	CASSLRVGQGAYEQYF
TRBJ2-7	TRBV3-1/TRBV3-2	TRBD1	once	TGTGCCAGCAGCCACACGGCGACCGAACATCCGATGACAGGGTGGGGCTACGAGCAGTACTTC	CASSHTATEHPMTGWGYEQYF
TRBJ2-7	TRBV6-5	NA	NA	TGTGCCAGCAGCCGGGGTGGGGCAGGGGACTTC	CASSRGGAGDF
TRBJ1-1	TRBV5-1	NA	NA	TGCGCCAGCAGCTTGGCCCAGGGCGGGGAAGCTTTCTTT	CASSLAQGGEAFF
TRBJ2-1	TRBV10-2	NA	NA	TGCGCCAGCCATTCCCGAGGCGGTAATGAGCAGTTCTTC	CASHSRGGNEQFF
TRBJ2-3	TRBV25-1	NA	NA	TGTGCCAGCAGTCTCCAGGGCTTACGCACAGATACGCAGTATTTT	CASSLQGLRTDTQYF
TRBJ2-5	TRBV5-1	NA	NA	TGCGCCAGCAGCATCAGACGGGGAACTTTCCAAGAGACCCAGTACTTC	CASSIRRGTFQETQYF
TRBJ2-2	TRBV15	NA	NA	TGTGCCACCAGCAGAGATCGAGCAGGGTCCGGGGAGCTGTTTTTT	CATSRDRAGSGELFF
TRBJ2-3	TRBV3-1/TRBV3-2	TRBD2	NA	TGTGCCAGCAGCCCCGCCGGGGGGATCACAGATACGCAGTATTTT	CASSPAGGITDTQYF
TRBJ2-7	TRBV10-3	TRBD2	NA	TGTGCCGCCTCCGGGACTAGCGGGATCTCCTACGAGCAGTACTTC	CAASGTSGISYEQYF
TRBJ1-6	TRBV6-6	TRBD1	few	TGTGCCAGCAGGCCACAGGGGGTAGATGATTCACCCCTCCACTTT	CASRPQGVDDSPLHF
TRBJ1-5	TRBV24-1	NA	NA	TGTGCCACCAGCGATCCCTGGGATGACAATCAGCCCCAGCATTTT	CATSDPWDDNQPQHF
TRBJ1-3	TRBV18	NA	NA	TGTGCCAGCTCACCGGAGAGCTCTGGAAACACCATATATTTT	CASSPESSGNTIYF
TRBJ2-1	TRBV28	TRBD2	NA	TGTGCCAGCACCCTAAGGGGAGCGGGAGGGTACAATGAGCAGTTCTTC	CASTLRGAGGYNEQFF
TRBJ1-1	TRBV10-3	TRBD1	NA	TGTGCCACACTGGTGGGGACAGGGGGCACTGAAGCTTTCTTT	CATLVGTGGTEAFF
TRBJ2-7	TRBV6-5	TRBD2	NA	TGTGCCAGCTCAGCGGGAGGGTCCTACGAGCAGTACTTC	CASSAGGSYEQYF
TRBJ2-7	TRBV18	TRBD2	NA	TGTGCCAGCTCACGGACGACTAGCGGGAGAGGCTCCTACGAGCAGTACTTC	CASSRTTSGRGSYEQYF
TRBJ1-6	TRBV7-9	NA	NA	TGTGCCAGCAGCTTATCACAGGGTTCACCCCTCCACTTT	CASSLSQGSPLHF
TRBJ2-3	TRBV6-1	NA	NA	TGTGCCAGCAGTGAAAGAAGATCTCTCACAGATACGCAGTATTTT	CASSERRSLTDTQYF
TRBJ1-4	TRBV6-6	NA	NA	TGTGCCAGCAGTTACTCGACTTTGGCTCTGGGGGAAAAACTGTTTTTT	CASSYSTLALGEKLFF
TRBJ2-7	TRBV7-2	TRBD1	NA	TGTGCCAGCAGCCCTGGGACAGCCTTTTCCTACGAGCAGTACTTC	CASSPGTAFSYEQYF
TRBJ2-6	TRBV18	NA	few	TGTGCCAGCTCACCTCGCTCAGGAAACTCTGGGGCCAACGTCCTGACTTTC	CASSPRSGNSGANVLTF
TRBJ2-7	TRBV5-5	TRBD1	NA	TGTGCCAGCAGCCATACAGGGGGCTTCTACGAGCAGTACTTC	CASSHTGGFYEQYF
TRBJ2-1	TRBV28	NA	NA	TGTGCCAGCAGTTCGATTATCCCCCTGGGACGGCAAGGCTCCTACAATGAGCAGTTCTTC	CASSSIIPLGRQGSYNEQFF
TRBJ2-5	TRBV28	TRBD2	NA	TGTGCCAGCAGTTTTCAGGGCGGGAGACAAGAGACCCAGTACTTC	CASSFQGGRQETQYF
TRBJ2-7	TRBV5-4	TRBD1	NA	TGTGCCAGCAGCTCCGGACAGGGGGCCCAGTACTTC	CASSSGQGAQYF
TRBJ1-5	TRBV5-1	NA	NA	TGCGCCAGCAGCTCGGGACTCAATAGCAATCAGCCCCAGCATTTT	CASSSGLNSNQPQHF